Presented here are 5 T cell receptor beta chains from one specimen sequenced in a study of T cells expressing NK-cell markers (dated by TCRdb to the early 2020s). The library relied on 5' RACE. The instrument given in TCRdb is Illumina HiSeq 2000. TCRdb reanalyzed the reads, keeping one entry per CDR3 protein sequence and omitting DNA. The table of this sample itemizes 300,000 or so distinct CDR3 sequences. The ten largest clonotypes hold around 4.2% of the sample. The specimen was blood T cells: a sorted CD56 or NKG2C T cell subset, CD4+ or CD8+ T cells, or bulk PBMC T cells (not recorded which). Receptors were obtained from a woman between 18 and 75 years old in good health.

The V and J genes are TRBV6-5 and TRBJ2-1. Germline V gene sequence: CDR1 MNHEY, CDR2 SVGAGI. The CDR3 is 12 residues long. CDR3 amino acids: CASSYSGIEQFF.

V and J are TRBV7-3 and TRBJ2-2; TCRdb reports TRBD1, a call that lacks DNA to check it against. The CDR3 length is 14 residues. From germline, CDR1 is SGHTA and CDR2 FQGTGA. The CDR3 protein is CASRDGQLTGELFF.

This chain links TRBV28 with TRBJ1-5; TCRdb calls TRBD1, which cannot be checked without DNA. CDR3 size: 14 residues. The V gene's germline CDR1 is MDHEN and CDR2 SYDVKM. The CDR3: CASRSGGSGQPQHF.

The rearrangement joins TRBV12-3 or TRBV12-4 to TRBJ1-1. CDR3 length equals 13 residues. This chain's CDR3 is CASSETINTEAFF.

The J gene is TRBJ2-4, the V gene TRBV29-1; absent DNA, TCRdb's TRBD1 call cannot be checked. The CDR3 has 14 amino acids. Looked up from germline, CDR1 is SQVTM and CDR2 is ANQGSEA. The CDR3 loop reads CSVEETRGGNIQYF.